This T cell receptor (beta chain) was identified during a study of T-cell reconstitution after alpha-beta-depleted transplantation in children. V was pared by 2 bases and J by 4 bases, with 11 bases of the junction left unmatched. CDR3 length: 17 residues. The germline CDR1 and CDR2 sequences are DFQATT and SNEGSKA (reference sequence). TCRbeta library preparation incorporated unique molecular identifiers. From the PCR reads, TCRdb called clonotypes with MiXCR, one entry per CDR3 protein. The sample gives some 640,000 distinct CDR3 sequences, roughly 17% of which show up once; approximately 1% is in the top ten. This clonotype was found a few times.

The clonotype comes from a human donor who donated a stem cell graft to a child with acute myeloid leukemia. The specimen comprised PBMCs from the stem cell graft donor, sampled from the stem cell graft. The V gene is TRBV20-1, the J gene TRBJ2-2; 9 bases are shared with TRBD1. The CDR3 coding sequence is TGCAGTGCTAGACCTCCGGGACAGGGCTTTTCCACCGGGGAGCTGTTTTTT. Its protein is CSARPPGQGFSTGELFF.